The 4 T cell receptor beta chains presented below share a single source sample, sequenced in a study of T cell responses to AZD1222 COVID-19 vaccine. Sequencing used immunoSEQ multiplex PCR; TCRdb keeps in-frame clones, though not all of them. The data contain more than 80,000 clones, about nine tenths of them singletons. This specimen consisted of peripheral blood, obtained 28 days after the second AZD1222 dose. These receptor sequences come from an adult who received the AZD1222 COVID-19 vaccine.

This chain joins TRBV29-1 and TRBJ1-1; D possibly corresponds to TRBD1 (5 bases). V gave up 2 bases and J gave up 1 base, with 8 bases separating them. The CDR3 has 13 amino acids. Germline CDR1 is SQVTM and CDR2 is ANQGSEA. CDR3 in amino acids: CSVESTENTEAFF. For the CDR3, the DNA is TGCAGCGTTGAATCGACAGAGAACACTGAAGCTTTCTTT. Combining the CDR3 with reference TRBV29-1 and TRBJ1-1 gives the whole variable domain SAVISQKPSRDICQRGTSLTIQCQVDSQVTMMFWYRQQPGQSLTLIATANQGSEATYESGFVIDKFPISRPNLTFSTLTVSNMSPEDSSIYLCSVESTENTEAFFGQGTRLTVV.

The chain joins TRBV6-5 to TRBJ2-1; 12 bases match TRBD2. Germline assignment: CDR1 MNHEY and CDR2 SVGAGI. Losses at the gene ends were 7 bases for V and 6 bases for J; bases not matched to a gene: 7. The CDR3 totals 15 residues. CDR3 loop: CASIQTSGGGNEQFF. The CDR3 DNA follows: TGTGCCAGCATCCAGACTAGCGGGGGAGGCAATGAGCAGTTCTTC.

This sequence joins TRBV4-3 and TRBJ1-2; D is possibly TRBD1 (6 bases). The germline CDR1 and CDR2 sequences are LGHNA and YSLEER. Trimming left V 4 bases short and J 6 bases short, with 15 bases between. The CDR3 extends over 14 amino acids. In DNA, the CDR3 is TGCGCCAGCAGCCCGATGGACAGTCCCAATGGCTACACCTTC. Translated: CASSPMDSPNGYTF.

The chain couples TRBV2 to TRBJ2-7, with 8 bases lining up with TRBD2. This CDR3 region has 15 residues. Germline V lookup: CDR1 SNHLY, CDR2 FYNNEI. Unmatched junction bases numbered 9, after V lost 6 bases and J lost 2 bases. The CDR3 reads CASRGPGGVAYEQYF. CDR3 sequence (DNA): TGTGCCAGCAGGGGCCCCGGGGGGGTGGCCTACGAGCAGTACTTC.